Below, 3 T cell receptor beta chains from the same sample are listed, as sequenced in a study of CD4 T cell repertoires in COVID-19. For these TCRs, the target antigens are not known. Using immunoSEQ multiplex PCR, the repertoire was profiled, and TCRdb retains in-frame clones only, with some absent. This sample carries a few hundred clones, over 20% of them seen once, and the ten largest clones take 56%. The material was memory CD4+ T cells, cultured in vitro, obtained after recovery from COVID-19. The receptors were gathered from a human donor who had COVID-19.

This clone is hyperexpanded. The V gene is TRBV3-1 (or the pseudogene TRBV3-2), the J gene TRBJ2-7, with 11 bases lining up with TRBD2. Trimming at V came to 4 bases and at J to 5 bases, leaving 4 bases not matched to a gene. There are 14 residues in the CDR3. The germline V gene has CDR1 LGHDT and CDR2 YNNKEL (reference sequence). The CDR3 loop is CASSLSGGANEQYF. The CDR3 region has the DNA TGTGCCAGCAGCCTTAGCGGGGGGGCCAACGAGCAGTACTTC.

The CDR3 DNA sequence: TGTGCCAGCAGTGATCTAGCGGGAGCGAACGAGCAGTACTTC. Amino acids: CASSDLAGANEQYF. The V call is TRBV2, the J call TRBJ2-7; 10 bases agree with TRBD2. Looked up from germline, CDR1 is SNHLY and CDR2 is FYNNEI. V was clipped by 3 bases and J by 5 bases; unmatched bases: 4. This CDR3 comprises 14 residues.

The V call is TRBV7-8, the J call TRBJ2-2; the match to TRBD2 covers 12 bases. CDR1 and CDR2 from the germline V gene are SGHVS and FQNEAQ. This CDR3 is 17 amino acids long. Unmatched junction bases numbered 6, after V lost 5 bases and J lost 2 bases. In DNA form, the CDR3 reads TGTGCCAGCAGCCCCAGGACTAGCGGGACTAACACCGGGGAGCTGTTTTTT. Translated: CASSPRTSGTNTGELFF.